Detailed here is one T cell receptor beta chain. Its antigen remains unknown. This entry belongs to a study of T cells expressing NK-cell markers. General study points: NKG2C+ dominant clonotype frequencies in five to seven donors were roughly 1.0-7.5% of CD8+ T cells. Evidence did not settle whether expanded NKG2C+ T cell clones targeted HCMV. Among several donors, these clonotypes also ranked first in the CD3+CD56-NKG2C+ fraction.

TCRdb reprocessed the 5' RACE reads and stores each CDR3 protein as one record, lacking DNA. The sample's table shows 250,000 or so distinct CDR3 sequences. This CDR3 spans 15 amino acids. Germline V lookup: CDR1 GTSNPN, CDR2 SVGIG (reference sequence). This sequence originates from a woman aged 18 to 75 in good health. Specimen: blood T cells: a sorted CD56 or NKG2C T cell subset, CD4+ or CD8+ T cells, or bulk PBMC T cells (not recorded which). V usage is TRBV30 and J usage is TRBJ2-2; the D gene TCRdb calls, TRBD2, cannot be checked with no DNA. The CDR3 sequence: CAWSREAVNTGELFF.